This T cell receptor (beta chain) was identified during a study of control samples from healthy donors and cancer patients. This CDR3 region has 16 residues. V was trimmed by 1 base and J by 7 bases, leaving 19 bases between them. Germline-derived CDR1 and CDR2 are LNHDA and SQIVND (reference sequence). Method: immunoSEQ multiplex PCR; TCRdb's copy keeps in-frame clones and lacks some. Here the sample spans about 160,000 clones, about 90% being singletons. The clonotype was recovered from a young man in good health. Sequenced: blood. The chain employs TRBV19 and TRBJ1-1, with D possibly being TRBD1 (5 bases). The CDR3 sequence is CASSIVPGTAQFEAFF. CDR3 DNA sequence: TGTGCCAGTAGTATAGTACCGGGGACGGCGCAATTTGAAGCTTTCTTT. Complete variable domain (other parts from reference TRBV19 and TRBJ1-1): DGGITQSPKYLFRKEGQNVTLSCEQNLNHDAMYWYRQDPGQGLRLIYYSQIVNDFQKGDIAEGYSVSREKKESFPLTVTSAQKNPTAFYLCASSIVPGTAQFEAFFGQGTRLTVV.